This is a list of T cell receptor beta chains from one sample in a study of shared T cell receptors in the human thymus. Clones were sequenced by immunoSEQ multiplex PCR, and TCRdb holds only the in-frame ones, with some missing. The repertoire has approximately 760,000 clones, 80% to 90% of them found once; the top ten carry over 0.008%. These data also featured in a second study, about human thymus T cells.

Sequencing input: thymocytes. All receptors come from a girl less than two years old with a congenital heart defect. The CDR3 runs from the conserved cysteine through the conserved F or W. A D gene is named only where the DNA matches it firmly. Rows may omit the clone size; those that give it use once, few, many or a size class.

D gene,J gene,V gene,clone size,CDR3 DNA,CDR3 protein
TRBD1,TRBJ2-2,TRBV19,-,TGTGCCAGTAGTATATTCACCGGGACAGGCAACACCGGGGAGCTGTTTTTT,CASSIFTGTGNTGELFF
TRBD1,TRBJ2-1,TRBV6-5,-,TGTGCCAGCAGTGGCCGGGACAGCATGGGTGGTGAGCAGTTCTTC,CASSGRDSMGGEQFF
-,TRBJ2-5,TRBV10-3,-,TGTGCCGGGTCGAATGAGGGACAAGAGACCCAGTACTTC,CAGSNEGQETQYF
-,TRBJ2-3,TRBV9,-,-,CASSVGFGRGSRYF
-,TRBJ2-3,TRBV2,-,TGTGCCAGCAGTGACGAAGCGGGCCGCACAGATACGCAGTATTTT,CASSDEAGRTDTQYF
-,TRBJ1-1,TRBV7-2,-,TGTGCCAGCAGCCCACCGTGGGGCCCCGGAGCTTTCTTT,CASSPPWGPGAFF
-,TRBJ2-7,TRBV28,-,TGTGCCAGCAGCCCCCGGGGTCTTTTGAGCTCCCTTGAGCAGTACTTC,CASSPRGLLSSLEQYF
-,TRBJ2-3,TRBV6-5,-,TGTGCCAGCAGTTACGCGGGGGCCGGCACAGATACGCAGTATTTT,CASSYAGAGTDTQYF
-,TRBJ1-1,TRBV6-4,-,TGTGCCAGCAATCCACCCGGGGGAGGTGGGGCTTTCTTT,CASNPPGGGGAFF
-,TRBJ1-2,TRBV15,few,TGTGCCACCAGCAGAGGACAGGTGATCAACTATGGCTACACCTTC,CATSRGQVINYGYTF
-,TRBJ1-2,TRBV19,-,TGTGCCAGTAGTATTGGGGCAGGGCATGCATCCTATGGCTACACCTTC,CASSIGAGHASYGYTF
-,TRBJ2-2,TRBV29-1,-,TGCAGCGTTGAAGCTCAGGGACTGGGCACCGGGGAGCTGTTTTTT,CSVEAQGLGTGELFF
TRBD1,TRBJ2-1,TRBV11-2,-,TGTGCCAGCAAGCGAGACAGGGAAGGATATCATGAGCAGTTCTTC,CASKRDREGYHEQFF
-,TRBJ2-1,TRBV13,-,TGTGCCAGCAGCTCTATGATCATCCCCTATGAGCAGTTCTTC,CASSSMIIPYEQFF
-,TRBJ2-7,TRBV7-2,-,TGTGCCAGCAGCTCACCGGGACACTCCTACGAGCAGTACTTC,CASSSPGHSYEQYF
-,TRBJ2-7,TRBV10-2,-,TGCGCCAGCAGTGAGGGGAGGCTGGGGGTTTACGAGCAGTACTTC,CASSEGRLGVYEQYF
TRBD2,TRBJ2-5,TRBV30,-,TGTGCCTTTTGGACTAGCGGGAGCCTCCAAGAGACCCAGTACTTC,CAFWTSGSLQETQYF
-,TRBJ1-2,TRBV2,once,TGTGCCAGCAGTGAAGATCCAGGGTACTACACCTTC,CASSEDPGYYTF
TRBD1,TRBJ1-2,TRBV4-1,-,TGCGCCAGCAGCCAAGTGGGGGGACAGGGGGACGTTAACTATGGCTACACCTTC,CASSQVGGQGDVNYGYTF
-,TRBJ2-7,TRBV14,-,TGTGCCAGCAGCCAACGTTACGAGCAGTACTTC,CASSQRYEQYF
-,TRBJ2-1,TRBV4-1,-,TGCGCCAGCAGCCAAAGGTCGATGAGGCCAACCTACAATGAGCAGTTCTTC,CASSQRSMRPTYNEQFF
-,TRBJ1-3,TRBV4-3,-,TGCGCCAGCAGCCAAGACGGGGAGGGAAACACCATATATTTT,CASSQDGEGNTIYF
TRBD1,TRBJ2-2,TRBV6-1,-,TGTGCCAGCAGTGAATACTACAGGGGGGTTAGGACCGGGGAGCTGTTTTTT,CASSEYYRGVRTGELFF
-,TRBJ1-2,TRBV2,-,TGTGCCAGCAGTCCCCACCCGGAGCATGGCTACACCTTC,CASSPHPEHGYTF
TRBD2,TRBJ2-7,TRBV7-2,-,TGTGCCAGCAGCTCCCTAACTAGCGGAGGGATCTACGAGCAGTACTTC,CASSSLTSGGIYEQYF
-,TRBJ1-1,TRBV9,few,TGTGCCAGCAGCGTACAAGGGGGAAAGGGCACTGAAGCTTTCTTT,CASSVQGGKGTEAFF
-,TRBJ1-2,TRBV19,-,TGTGCCAGTAGTATATCCGGGGAAGTTGGCTACACCTTC,CASSISGEVGYTF
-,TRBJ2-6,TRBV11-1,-,TGTGCCAGTACACTCAAAACAGGGGTAGGAGGGTCTGGGGCCAACGTCCTGACTTTC,CASTLKTGVGGSGANVLTF
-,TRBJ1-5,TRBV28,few,TGTGCCAGCAGTGGTCCTCCCCGCGGAGATCAGCCCCAGCATTTT,CASSGPPRGDQPQHF
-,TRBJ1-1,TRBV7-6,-,TGTGCCAGCCCAAGGAGCTTGAAGGGGGACACTGAAGCTTTCTTT,CASPRSLKGDTEAFF
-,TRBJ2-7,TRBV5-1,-,TGCGCCAGCAGCATGCAGGGACTGGTTACCTACGAGCAGTACTTC,CASSMQGLVTYEQYF
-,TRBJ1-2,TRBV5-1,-,TGCGCCAGCAGCTTGGGGGGGGAAATCTATGGCTACACCTTC,CASSLGGEIYGYTF
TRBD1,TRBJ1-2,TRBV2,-,TGTGCCAACAATTCCCCAGGGGGGTACGGCTACACCTTC,CANNSPGGYGYTF
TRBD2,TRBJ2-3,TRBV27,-,TGTGCCAGCAGTCTGGGGGATCGACTAGCGGGGGCCACAGATACGCAGTATTTT,CASSLGDRLAGATDTQYF
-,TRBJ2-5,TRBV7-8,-,TGTGCCAGCAGCTTAGCGTGGGAGAGGGCGGGGAGTTTACAAGAGACCCAGTACTTC,CASSLAWERAGSLQETQYF
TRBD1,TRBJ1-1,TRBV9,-,TGTGCCAGTGAGGCCTTCCCGGGACAGCAAGTGAACACTGAAGCTTTCTTT,CASEAFPGQQVNTEAFF
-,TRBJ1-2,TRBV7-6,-,TGTGCCAGCAGCTTTCTGCCCGGACTTACCTATATTAACTATGGCTACACCTTC,CASSFLPGLTYINYGYTF
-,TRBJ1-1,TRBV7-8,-,TGTGCCACTGTAGGACAGTTAATGAACACTGAAGCTTTCTTT,CATVGQLMNTEAFF
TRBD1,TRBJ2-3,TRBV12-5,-,TGTGCTAGCGGGGACGCCGCCCTAAGGACAGGCAAAGCTCCTAGCACAGATACGCAGTATTTT,CASGDAALRTGKAPSTDTQYF
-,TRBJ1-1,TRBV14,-,TGTGCCAGCAGGGACAGTAACACTGAAGCTTTCTTT,CASRDSNTEAFF
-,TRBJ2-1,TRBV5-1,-,TGCGCCAGCTCCTCCTTCAGGAAACCCAATGAGCAGTTCTTC,CASSSFRKPNEQFF
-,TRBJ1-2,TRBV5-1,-,TGCGCCAGCAGCTTGGAAGGGTTCAGGGGTCACTATGGCTACACCTTC,CASSLEGFRGHYGYTF
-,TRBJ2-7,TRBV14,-,TGTGCCAGCAGCCAAGGAGTACAGGGCAACGAGCAGTACTTC,CASSQGVQGNEQYF
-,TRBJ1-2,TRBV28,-,TGTGCCAGCAGCCCCGAACGATGGGGCGCTGGCTACACCTTC,CASSPERWGAGYTF
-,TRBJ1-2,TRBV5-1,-,TGCGCCAGCAGCTCAAGACTCTCCCCGGGGGGCTACACCTTC,CASSSRLSPGGYTF
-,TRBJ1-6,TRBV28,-,TGTGCCACCACCTCAGGAGGGACCGGTTTATATAATTCACCCCTCCACTTT,CATTSGGTGLYNSPLHF
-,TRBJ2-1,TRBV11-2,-,TGTGCCAGCAGCCGCTCCAGCCGGCGGTCCTACAATGAGCAGTTCTTC,CASSRSSRRSYNEQFF
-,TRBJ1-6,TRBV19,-,TGTGCCAGTAGTCCCGAACCGGGGAGCTCCTATAATTCACCCCTCCACTTT,CASSPEPGSSYNSPLHF